The clone carrying this T cell receptor beta chain was seen ten or more times. The sample comes from a study of T cells in Graves' hyperthyroidism and ophthalmopathy. What was amplified from RNA transcripts were TCR beta CDR3 regions. TCR CDR3 regions were first amplified by RT-PCR with HTBI primers. TCRdb passed the multiplex PCR reads through MiXCR, listing each CDR3 protein once. Here the sample spans more than 300,000 distinct CDR3 sequences, approximately 15% being singletons. Germline V lookup: CDR1 DFQATT, CDR2 SNEGSKA (reference sequence). The CDR3 consists of 15 residues. The V gene lost 4 bases and the J gene lost 4 bases, with 19 bases spanning the gap.

This sequence was found in a woman in her twenties or thirties with Graves' ophthalmopathy. Sequences were obtained from blood. The J gene is TRBJ2-5, the V gene TRBV20-1; a possible D gene is TRBD1 (5 bases). The CDR3 spells CSATFASGFRETQYF. In DNA form, the CDR3 reads TGCAGTGCTACGTTCGCTTCAGGGTTTCGAGAGACCCAGTACTTC.